A single sample is the source of the 5 T cell receptor beta chains below, sequenced in a study of early stage breast cancer tumors. TCRdb keeps only in-frame clones here, not all; method: immunoSEQ multiplex PCR. The table has tens of thousands of clones, approximately 70% seen once. Sequenced sample: blood. These receptors all come from a person aged 35-49 years with breast cancer.

This clone was counted a few times. The V call is TRBV18, the J call TRBJ2-7; 14 bases align to TRBD2. This CDR3 region has 15 residues. With V trimmed by 2 bases and J by 5 bases, 2 bases remained unmatched. Germline V gives CDR1 KGHSH, CDR2 LQKENI. CDR3 amino acids: CASSPGTSGSDEQYF. The CDR3 region has the DNA TGTGCCAGCTCACCAGGGACTAGCGGGAGCGACGAGCAGTACTTC.

The chain recombines TRBV7-9 with TRBJ2-5, with 8 bases identical to TRBD1. The ends lost 3 bases at V and 4 bases at J; junction bases unmatched: 16. From germline, CDR1 is SEHNR and CDR2 FQNEAQ (reference sequence). There are 18 residues in the CDR3. The CDR3 DNA reads TGTGCCAGCAGCTTGAATAGAGTAAGGCAGGGGGCAGGAGAGACCCAGTACTTC. Its protein product is CASSLNRVRQGAGETQYF.

This clone has only a few counts. The chain uses TRBV19 and TRBJ2-3; maybe TRBD2 (6 bases). Germline lookup yields CDR1 LNHDA and CDR2 SQIVND (reference sequence). The CDR3 loop spans 15 amino acids. The V end was cut by 4 bases, the J end by 2 bases, with 13 bases between. As DNA, the CDR3 is TGTGCCAGTAGTAGCGGGGCCGACTTCACAGATACGCAGTATTTT. It encodes CASSSGADFTDTQYF.

In this sample, this clone turned up once. The V gene is TRBV25-1, the J gene TRBJ1-4; D might be TRBD1 (5 bases). Trimming took off 3 bases at V and 8 bases at J, with 13 bases between the two ends. Germline V gene lookup returns CDR1 MGHDK and CDR2 SYGVNS. The CDR3 covers 14 residues. The CDR3: CASSDGSSGEKLFF. The DNA for the CDR3 is TGTGCCAGCAGTGACGGGAGTTCAGGGGAAAAACTGTTTTTT.

J is TRBJ1-1 and V is TRBV5-1; tentative D call: TRBD1 (6 bases). Trimming took off 4 bases at V and 0 bases at J, with 10 bases between the two ends. This CDR3 contains 14 residues. Germline values: CDR1 SGHRS, CDR2 YFSETQ. The CDR3 loop is CASSMGHMNTEAFF. The CDR3 bases are TGCGCCAGCAGCATGGGACATATGAACACTGAAGCTTTCTTT.